This is a list of T cell receptor beta chains from one sample in a study of shared clonotypes between healthy human individuals. TCRdb's copy holds only in-frame clones and misses some; the assay was immunoSEQ multiplex PCR. The sample has some 500,000 clones, more than 95% seen once. Input material: naive CD4+ T cells sorted from blood. These receptors all stem from a woman between 25 and 40 years old in good health. The CDR3 runs from the conserved cysteine through the conserved F or W. Each record gives: D gene, J gene, V gene, clone size, CDR3 protein, CDR3 DNA. D genes are given only for firm matches. Rows give clone size only sometimes, using once, few, many, or a class for an expanded clone.

. TRBJ2-3 TRBV29-1 . CSGRLGITDTQYF TGCAGCGGAAGACTGGGGATTACAGATACGCAGTATTTT
TRBD1 TRBJ1-2 TRBV30 . CAWGRDSYGYTF TGTGCCTGGGGCCGGGACAGCTATGGCTACACCTTC
. TRBJ1-3 TRBV10-2 . CASSDRLGLSGNTIYF TGCGCCAGCAGTGATAGGTTGGGGCTCTCTGGAAACACCATATATTTT
TRBD2 TRBJ2-1 TRBV7-9 . CASSLARGSYNEQFF TGTGCCAGCAGCTTAGCTCGCGGGAGCTACAATGAGCAGTTCTTC
TRBD1 TRBJ2-1 TRBV29-1 . CSVETGQGFEQFF TGCAGCGTTGAGACGGGACAGGGGTTTGAGCAGTTCTTC
TRBD2 TRBJ2-3 TRBV27 . CASSFRTSGRTPDTQYF TGTGCCAGCAGTTTCCGGACTAGCGGGAGGACCCCAGATACGCAGTATTTT
TRBD2 TRBJ2-1 TRBV11-2 . CASSLGGSAYNEQFF TGTGCCAGCAGTTTAGGCGGGAGCGCTTACAATGAGCAGTTCTTC
. TRBJ1-2 TRBV4-1 . CASSQVGNYGYTF TGCGCCAGCAGCCAAGTGGGTAACTATGGCTACACCTTC
. TRBJ1-1 TRBV28 once CASIGRMNTEAFF TGTGCCAGCATAGGCCGTATGAACACTGAAGCTTTCTTT
. TRBJ2-1 TRBV11-2 . CASSPGLSYNEQFF TGTGCCAGCAGTCCGGGACTTTCCTACAATGAGCAGTTCTTC
. TRBJ2-2 TRBV4-1 . CASSQDGLNTGELFF TGCGCCAGCAGCCAAGACGGTCTTAACACCGGGGAGCTGTTTTTT
TRBD1 TRBJ2-6 TRBV9 . CASSVGARQGASGANVLTF TGTGCCAGCAGCGTGGGGGCCAGACAGGGGGCCTCTGGGGCCAACGTCCTGACTTTC
. TRBJ1-2 TRBV10-3 . CAIWANYGYTF TGTGCCATCTGGGCTAACTATGGCTACACCTTC
. TRBJ1-1 TRBV4-1 . CASSQPNRPPLF TGCGCCAGCAGCCAACCAAATCGGCCTCCCTTATTT
. TRBJ2-7 TRBV5-4 . CASSVPRGHEQYF TGTGCCAGCAGCGTCCCTCGGGGCCACGAGCAGTACTTC
. TRBJ2-5 TRBV28 . CASSFPGVGTQYF TGTGCCAGCAGTTTTCCGGGAGTTGGGACCCAGTACTTC
TRBD1 TRBJ1-4 TRBV15 . CATSRVGQGGNEKLFF TGTGCCACCAGCAGAGTTGGACAGGGGGGTAATGAAAAACTGTTTTTT
TRBD1 TRBJ2-7 TRBV27 . CASSKDRGTYEQYF TGTGCCAGCAGTAAGGACAGGGGGACCTACGAGCAGTACTTC
. TRBJ2-2 TRBV4-1 . CASSGRPRELFF TGCGCCAGCAGCGGGAGGCCCAGGGAGCTGTTTTTT
. TRBJ2-7 TRBV7-2 . CASSSGDPMAYEQYF TGTGCCAGCAGCTCCGGGGACCCTATGGCCTACGAGCAGTACTTC
TRBD1 TRBJ1-1 TRBV28 once CASSPGQGAVTEAFF TGTGCCAGCAGTCCAGGACAGGGGGCGGTCACTGAAGCTTTCTTT
TRBD2 TRBJ2-1 TRBV2 once CASSQEKVPTLAGISDEQFF TGTGCCAGCAGCCAAGAAAAGGTACCTACACTAGCGGGAATTAGCGATGAGCAGTTCTTC
. TRBJ1-1 TRBV11-3 . CASALSPLNTEAFF TGTGCCAGCGCCTTGTCTCCGTTGAACACTGAAGCTTTCTTT
. TRBJ2-5 TRBV27 . CASSFRGEETQYF TGTGCCAGCAGTTTCCGAGGGGAGGAGACCCAGTACTTC
. TRBJ2-7 TRBV30 . CAWSVSAGATYEQYF TGTGCCTGGAGTGTAAGTGCAGGGGCGACCTACGAGCAGTACTTC
TRBD1 TRBJ2-2 TRBV4-2 . CASSQGTGGEVGELFF TGTGCCAGCAGCCAAGGGACAGGGGGCGAAGTCGGGGAGCTGTTTTTT
. TRBJ1-2 TRBV28 . CASSIGRGEGDYGYTF TGTGCCAGCAGTATTGGGAGGGGTGAGGGGGACTATGGCTACACCTTC
. TRBJ1-4 TRBV28 . CASSSGPQTEKLFF TGTGCCAGCAGTTCGGGACCACAAACGGAAAAACTGTTTTTT
. TRBJ2-1 TRBV7-2 . CASSLIPDLFNEQFF TGTGCCAGCAGCTTAATCCCAGACCTGTTCAATGAGCAGTTCTTC
TRBD1 TRBJ1-1 TRBV27 . CASTSQTRGLLMNTEAFF TGTGCCAGCACCTCTCAAACCAGGGGGCTACTCATGAACACTGAAGCTTTCTTT
TRBD2 TRBJ2-5 TRBV7-8 . CASKRVRGGLAGKETQYF TGTGCCAGCAAGCGGGTTAGAGGCGGACTAGCGGGAAAGGAGACCCAGTACTTC
. TRBJ1-2 TRBV4-1 . CASSQVSTAYGYTF TGCGCCAGCAGCCAAGTCTCGACAGCGTATGGCTACACCTTC
TRBD2 TRBJ2-1 TRBV28 . CASSLRTSGRANNEQFF TGTGCCAGCAGTTTGAGGACTAGCGGGAGGGCTAACAATGAGCAGTTCTTC
. TRBJ2-7 TRBV2 . CASSDVGAGVQYF TGTGCCAGCAGTGATGTGGGAGCAGGGGTGCAGTACTTC
. TRBJ1-1 TRBV11-2 . CASSLEGDTEAFF TGTGCCAGCAGCTTAGAAGGGGACACTGAAGCTTTCTTT
. TRBJ2-1 TRBV5-1 once CASSLAVARNEQFF TGCGCCAGCAGCTTGGCGGTAGCTAGGAATGAGCAGTTCTTC
TRBD1 TRBJ2-7 TRBV5-1 . CASSLRTGEAYEQYF TGCGCCAGCAGCTTACGGACAGGGGAGGCCTACGAGCAGTACTTC
. TRBJ2-5 TRBV5-6 . CASSSGQGSWETQYF TGTGCCAGCAGCTCCGGACAAGGGTCCTGGGAGACCCAGTACTTC
TRBD1 TRBJ2-2 TRBV19 . CASSTRDSLSTGELFF TGTGCCAGTAGTACCCGGGACAGCCTGAGCACCGGGGAGCTGTTTTTT
. TRBJ1-4 TRBV7-9 . CASSSRQGDREKLFF TGTGCCAGCAGCTCGCGGCAGGGAGACAGGGAAAAACTGTTTTTT
TRBD1 TRBJ2-5 TRBV6-6 . CASSYSGGRETQYF TGTGCCAGCAGTTACTCAGGGGGCCGTGAGACCCAGTACTTC
. TRBJ1-1 TRBV4-1 . CASSQNTQGVTEAFF TGCGCCAGCAGCCAAAACACACAGGGTGTCACTGAAGCTTTCTTT
. TRBJ1-4 TRBV5-1 . CASKAGGLSNEKLFF TGCGCCAGCAAGGCAGGTGGTCTTTCTAATGAAAAACTGTTTTTT
. TRBJ2-2 TRBV11-2 . CASSLELQGSNTGELFF TGTGCCAGCAGCTTAGAACTACAGGGATCGAACACCGGGGAGCTGTTTTTT
. TRBJ2-3 TRBV30 . CAWSPQITDTQYF TGTGCCTGGAGCCCACAAATCACAGATACGCAGTATTTT
. TRBJ2-5 TRBV4-2 . CASSQDKPRETQYF TGTGCCAGCAGCCAAGATAAGCCGCGTGAGACCCAGTACTTC
. TRBJ1-4 TRBV7-9 . CASSFDFGGHEKLFF TGTGCCAGCAGCTTCGATTTTGGGGGGCATGAAAAACTGTTTTTT
. TRBJ2-1 TRBV4-2 . CASSRDSGEEQFF TGTGCCAGCAGCCGAGATAGCGGAGAAGAGCAGTTCTTC
TRBD1 TRBJ1-1 TRBV30 . CAWLSDRGGAFF TGTGCCTGGTTATCCGACAGGGGGGGAGCTTTCTTT
TRBD1 TRBJ2-7 TRBV4-1 . CASSQGQGPSSYEQYF TGCGCCAGCAGCCAAGGACAGGGGCCGAGCTCCTACGAGCAGTACTTC
. TRBJ2-7 TRBV28 . CASSLVQGSYEQYF TGTGCCAGCAGTTTGGTGCAGGGCTCCTACGAGCAGTACTTC
. TRBJ1-5 TRBV10-2 . CASSKGNQPQHF TGCGCCAGCAGCAAAGGGAATCAGCCCCAGCATTTT
. TRBJ2-6 TRBV7-9 . CASSLDSGANVLTF TGTGCCAGCAGCCTTGACTCTGGGGCCAACGTCCTGACTTTC
TRBD1 TRBJ1-5 TRBV28 . CASSFPPGQGGQPQHF TGTGCCAGCAGTTTCCCTCCCGGACAGGGCGGGCAGCCCCAGCATTTT
TRBD1 TRBJ1-5 TRBV19 once CASSIGTGLNQPQHF TGTGCCAGTAGTATAGGGACAGGGCTCAATCAGCCCCAGCATTTT
. TRBJ2-1 TRBV15 . CATSRVREYNEQFF TGTGCCACCAGCAGAGTACGGGAGTACAATGAGCAGTTCTTC